Presented here are 3 T cell receptor beta chains from one specimen sequenced in a study of cytomegalovirus exposure and HLA in healthy donors (dated by TCRdb to about 2017). Library prep was done by the immunoSEQ multiplex PCR assay. For the multiplex PCR, a mixture combining 60 forward primers for TCR Vbeta segments and 13 reverse primers for TCR Jbeta segments was used. What TCRdb holds here is the immuneACCESS table cut down to in-frame rearrangements. Part of the clones is not present; checked against another copy, under half of the missing clones reflect an unresolved V gene, and the others are unexplained. In all, the sample holds about 100,000 clones, and roughly three quarters of those were seen once. Roughly 4.1% of the sample is in the top ten clones. The sequencing input was PBMCs. The receptors derive from a man in his forties or fifties in good health and CMV-seronegative.

The CDR3 here is CASSQDREVTGELFF. DNA for the CDR3: TGTGCCAGCAGCCAAGATAGGGAGGTCACCGGGGAGCTGTTTTTT. V and J are TRBV4-2 and TRBJ2-2; maybe TRBD2 (6 bases). V lost 0 bases, J lost 4 bases, and 9 bases lay in between. CDR1 LGHNA and CDR2 YNFKEQ come from the germline V gene. CDR3 length equals 15 residues.

V and J are TRBV19 and TRBJ2-2; D is perhaps TRBD1 (6 bases). CDR3 length: 12 residues. V was cut by 9 bases and J by 6 bases, with 11 bases left in between. CDR1 LNHDA and CDR2 SQIVND come from the germline V gene (reference sequence). The CDR3 loop is CASDRYSGELFF. CDR3 nucleotide sequence: TGTGCCAGCGACAGGTACTCCGGGGAGCTGTTTTTT.

The chain has TRBV7-9 and TRBJ1-2; D remains ambiguous. Germline V CDR1 and CDR2: SEHNR, FQNEAQ (reference sequence). The CDR3 has 15 residues. Trimming pared 5 bases from V and 4 bases from J, leaving 17 bases between. The CDR3: CASSPPGGGAYGYTF. DNA for the CDR3: TGTGCCAGCAGCCCCCCGGGAGGCGGAGCCTATGGCTACACCTTC.